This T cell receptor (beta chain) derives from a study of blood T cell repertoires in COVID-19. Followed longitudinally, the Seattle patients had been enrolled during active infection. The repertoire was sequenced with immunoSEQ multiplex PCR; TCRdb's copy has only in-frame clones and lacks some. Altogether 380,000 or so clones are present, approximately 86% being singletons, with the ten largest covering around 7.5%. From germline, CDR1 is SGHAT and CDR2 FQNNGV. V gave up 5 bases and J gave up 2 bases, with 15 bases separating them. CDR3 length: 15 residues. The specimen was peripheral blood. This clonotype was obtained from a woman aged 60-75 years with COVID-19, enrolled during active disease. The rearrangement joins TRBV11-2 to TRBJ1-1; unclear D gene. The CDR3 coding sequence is TGTGCCAGCAGCCTTCCCTGGGCCGCCAACACTGAAGCTTTCTTT. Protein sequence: CASSLPWAANTEAFF.